The 5 T cell receptor beta chains listed next were all sequenced from one sample in a study of blood T cell repertoires in COVID-19. Clones were sequenced by immunoSEQ multiplex PCR, and TCRdb holds only the in-frame ones, with some missing. The sample consists of roughly 250,000 clones, 87% of them appearing once. The sequenced sample consisted of PBMCs or T cells enriched from blood (not recorded which). Receptors were obtained from a young woman with acute COVID-19.

In its sample, this clone was seen once. The chain employs TRBV29-1 and TRBJ1-2; a weak D match, TRBD1 (5 bases). Germline CDR1 and CDR2: SQVTM and ANQGSEA. The germline V and J ends were trimmed by 6 bases and 7 bases, with 15 bases remaining between them. This CDR3 is built from 12 residues. The CDR3 here is CSVVGGARGYTF. CDR3 DNA: TGCAGCGTGGTGGGAGGGGCGCGTGGCTACACCTTC.

The genes are TRBV9 and TRBJ1-2; D is undetermined. Germline CDR1 SGDLS, CDR2 YYNGEE. The length of the CDR3 is 15 residues. V lost 0 bases and J 7 bases, leaving 16 bases between the germline ends. The CDR3: CASSVGGDMPAGYTF. The CDR3 nucleotides are TGTGCCAGCAGCGTAGGAGGTGATATGCCCGCTGGCTACACCTTC.

This chain joins TRBV5-6 and TRBJ1-6; TRBD1 aligns across 9 bases. This CDR3 is 16 amino acids long. Trimming cost V 3 bases and J 7 bases; bases outside gene matches: 8. Germline CDR1 reads SGHDT; CDR2 reads YYEEEE. Here the CDR3 reads CASSWVDDRGNSPLHF. The CDR3 DNA is TGTGCCAGCAGCTGGGTTGATGACAGGGGGAATTCACCCCTCCACTTT.

This rearrangement joins TRBV5-6 to TRBJ1-1; tentative D call: TRBD1 (5 bases). CDR1 is SGHDT, CDR2 YYEEEE, per germline. The ends were cut back, 0 bases at V and 5 bases at J, with 17 bases in the middle. The CDR3 sequence is 16 residues long. The CDR3 loop reads CASSLDQGVLRTEAFF. CDR3 DNA: TGTGCCAGCAGCTTGGACCAAGGGGTCCTAAGGACTGAAGCTTTCTTT.

This sequence joins TRBV6-4 and TRBJ1-4, with TRBD1 matching over 7 bases. After removal of 9 bases from V and 7 bases from J, the junction contained 14 bases not matched to a gene. The CDR3 is 15 residues long. CDR1 MRHNA and CDR2 SNTAGT come from the germline V gene. The CDR3 DNA follows: TGTGCCAGAGAAACAGGGGTAAGCCATCGTGAAAAACTGTTTTTT. Its protein is CARETGVSHREKLFF.